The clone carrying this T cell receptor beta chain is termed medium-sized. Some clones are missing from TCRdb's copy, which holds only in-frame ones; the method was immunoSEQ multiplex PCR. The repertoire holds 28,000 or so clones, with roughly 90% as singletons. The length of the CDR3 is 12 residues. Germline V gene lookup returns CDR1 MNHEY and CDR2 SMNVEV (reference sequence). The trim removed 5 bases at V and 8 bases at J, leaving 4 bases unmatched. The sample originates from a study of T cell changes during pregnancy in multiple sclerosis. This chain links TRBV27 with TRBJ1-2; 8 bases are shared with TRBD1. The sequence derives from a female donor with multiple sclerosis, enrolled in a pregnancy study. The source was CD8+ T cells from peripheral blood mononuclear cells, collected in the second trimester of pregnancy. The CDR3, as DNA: TGTGCCAGCAGTGCACACAGGGGGGGCTACACCTTC. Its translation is CASSAHRGGYTF.